What follows are 24 T cell receptor beta chains derived from one specimen sequenced in a study of blood T cell repertoires in COVID-19. Only in-frame clones appear in the TCRdb table, and some are missing; sequencing was by immunoSEQ multiplex PCR. The sample holds around 210,000 clones, approximately 82% seen once. The material sequenced was peripheral blood. Source of these receptors: a human donor in a cohort sampled during active COVID-19.

This clone showed up just a few times. The chain employs TRBV6-6 and TRBJ2-7; 7 bases agree with TRBD2. V lost 5 bases to trimming and J lost 6 bases; unmatched junction nucleotides: 13. The V gene's germline CDR1 is MNHNY and CDR2 SVGAGI (reference sequence). This CDR3 spans 15 amino acids. The CDR3 bases are TGTGCCAGCAGTATAAGGGACTACAAATATCTCGAGCAGTACTTC. It specifies CASSIRDYKYLEQYF.

The chain couples TRBV3-1 (or the pseudogene TRBV3-2) to TRBJ1-6; 9 positions agree with TRBD1. Germline CDR1 LGHDT, CDR2 YNNKEL (reference sequence). This CDR3 comprises 16 residues. The trim removed 4 bases at V and 6 bases at J, leaving 7 bases unmatched. As DNA, the CDR3 is TGTGCCAGCAGCCGTGGACAGGGGTTTGGTAATTCACCCCTCCACTTT. Its protein is CASSRGQGFGNSPLHF.

J is TRBJ1-2 and V is TRBV4-1; D may be TRBD1 (6 bases). There are 18 residues in the CDR3. The V end was cut by 1 base, the J end by 0 bases, with 18 bases between. CDR1 is MGHRA and CDR2 is YSYEKL in the germline V gene. The DNA of the CDR3 is TGCGCCAGCAGCCAAGTCCTCATCACAGGGAAAACTAACTATGGCTACACCTTC. This gives the protein CASSQVLITGKTNYGYTF.

The J gene is TRBJ1-2, the V gene TRBV27; possible D gene TRBD1, 5 bases. Per germline, CDR1 MNHEY and CDR2 SMNVEV (reference sequence). V lost 0 bases, J lost 9 bases, and 11 bases lay in between. The CDR3 runs to 13 residues. The CDR3 here is CASSLSQGISYTF. In DNA form, the CDR3 reads TGTGCCAGCAGTTTATCCCAGGGAATCAGCTACACCTTC.

The chain couples TRBV30 to TRBJ2-7; possibly TRBD2 for D (5 bases). V lost 1 base, J lost 6 bases, and 13 bases lay in between. In germline, CDR1 is GTSNPN, CDR2 SVGIG (reference sequence). This CDR3 is 13 amino acids long. The DNA of the CDR3 is TGTGCCTGGAGTGCATTTCGACTACGCGAGCAGTACTTC. It specifies CAWSAFRLREQYF. The full variable domain, with the rest looked up from reference TRBV30 and TRBJ2-7, is SQTIHQWPATLVQPVGSPLSLECTVEGTSNPNLYWYRQAAGRGLQLLFYSVGIGQISSEVPQNLSASRPQDRQFILSSKKLLLSDSGFYLCAWSAFRLREQYFGPGTRLTVT.

The table lists this clone with a few counts. The chain couples TRBV19 to TRBJ2-3; TRBD1 matches 10 bases. V dropped 5 bases and J dropped 4; count of bases not matched to a gene: 6. This CDR3 is built from 15 residues. Germline V CDR1 and CDR2: LNHDA, SQIVND (reference sequence). The CDR3 nucleotides are TGTGCCAGTAGTGACGACAGGGGGCTGGCAGATACGCAGTATTTT. Its translation is CASSDDRGLADTQYF.

Only a few counts were recorded for this clone. The rearrangement joins TRBV5-1 to TRBJ2-7; 10 nucleotides match TRBD1. This CDR3 comprises 14 residues. V lost 4 bases, J lost 3 bases, and 4 bases stayed unmatched. The germline gives CDR1 SGHRS, CDR2 YFSETQ. The CDR3 loop reads CASSPTGGGYEQYF. CDR3 DNA sequence: TGCGCCAGCAGCCCGACAGGGGGCGGCTACGAGCAGTACTTC.

V gene TRBV24-1 combines with J gene TRBJ2-3, with 10 bases identical to TRBD1. The CDR3 totals 14 residues. Germline V gives CDR1 KGHDR, CDR2 SFDVKD. The V gene end was trimmed by 5 bases and the J gene end by 8 bases; junction bases not matched to a gene: 6. The CDR3 coding sequence is TGTGCCACCAGTGGACAGGGGGCGCGTGGTACGCAGTATTTT. Translation gives CATSGQGARGTQYF.

This chain's CDR3 is CASSLPKGQLGETQYF. The CDR3 DNA is TGTGCCAGCAGCTTACCCAAGGGACAGCTCGGAGAGACCCAGTACTTC. The chain recombines TRBV7-8 with TRBJ2-5; 7 nucleotides line up with TRBD1. The V and J ends lost 2 bases and 4 bases, in that order; junction bases with no gene match: 10. This CDR3 contains 16 residues. Germline V gives CDR1 SGHVS, CDR2 FQNEAQ.

The chain employs TRBV11-2 and TRBJ1-3, with no clear D. This CDR3 has 18 amino acids. Germline CDR1 and CDR2: SGHAT and FQNNGV. V was pared by 2 bases and J by 0 bases, with 17 bases between. The CDR3, as DNA: TGTGCCAGCAGCTTAATACCAGCCGGACTCCTCTCTGGAAACACCATATATTTT. This sequence encodes CASSLIPAGLLSGNTIYF.

The chain uses TRBV29-1 and TRBJ2-1; D is ambiguous. Germline V gene lookup returns CDR1 SQVTM and CDR2 ANQGSEA. Between the trimmed V and J ends, which lost 5 bases and 2 bases, there was a span of 13 bases. CDR3 length: 14 amino acids. This chain's CDR3 is CSVCVIEPYNEQFF. The DNA for the CDR3 is TGCAGCGTTTGCGTCATAGAGCCCTACAATGAGCAGTTCTTC.

The J gene is TRBJ2-5, the V gene TRBV7-2; TRBD1 agrees at 10 bases. Germline CDR1 is SGHTA and CDR2 is FQGNSA. The CDR3 extends over 16 amino acids. Trimming at V came to 3 bases and at J to 2 bases, leaving 6 bases not matched to a gene. In nucleotides, the CDR3 is TGTGCCAGCAGCTTTTTCGGGACAGGGGAACAAGAGACCCAGTACTTC. It specifies CASSFFGTGEQETQYF.

This chain connects TRBV6-4 to TRBJ1-1, with 9 bases lining up with TRBD1. The CDR3 totals 14 residues. The junction had 8 bases not matched to a gene; V was cut back by 6 bases and J by 6 bases. Germline V CDR1 and CDR2: MRHNA, SNTAGT. The CDR3 loop reads CASRSDRGVAEAFF. CDR3 coding DNA: TGTGCCAGCAGGTCAGACAGGGGGGTCGCTGAAGCTTTCTTT.

The chain joins TRBV7-6 to TRBJ2-2, with D perhaps matching TRBD2 (5 bases). V shed 5 bases and J shed 6 bases, with 10 bases lying between them. The CDR3 runs to 13 residues. CDR1 and CDR2 (germline): SGHVS, FNYEAQ. The CDR3 loop reads CASSPGWAGELFF. The CDR3 bases are TGTGCCAGCAGCCCGGGGTGGGCCGGGGAGCTGTTTTTT.

The chain joins TRBV5-1 to TRBJ2-7; 7 nucleotides agree with TRBD1. Germline CDR1 is SGHRS and CDR2 is YFSETQ. V gave up 4 bases and J gave up 3 bases; unmatched junction bases: 4. This CDR3 is built from 13 residues. The CDR3 sequence is CASSNRGGYEQYF. CDR3 nucleotide sequence: TGCGCCAGCAGCAACAGGGGTGGCTACGAGCAGTACTTC.

The chain has TRBV27 and TRBJ1-1, with D perhaps TRBD1 (5 bases). The CDR3 runs 16 residues. Germline-derived CDR1 and CDR2 are MNHEY and SMNVEV (reference sequence). Trimming removed 6 bases from V and 0 bases from J, with 17 bases in between. In DNA, the CDR3 is TGTGCCAGCAGAAAAATTACGGACATTCTGAACACTGAAGCTTTCTTT. Translation: CASRKITDILNTEAFF.

This clone showed up just once. The chain links TRBV13 to TRBJ2-1; 15 bases are a match to TRBD2. The germline V gene has CDR1 PRHDT and CDR2 FYEKMQ (reference sequence). V shed 5 bases and J 7 bases; nucleotides not matched to a gene: 3. The CDR3 is 15 residues long. The CDR3 loop reads CASSPGTSGRNEQFF. CDR3 nucleotide sequence: TGTGCCAGCAGCCCCGGGACTAGCGGGAGGAATGAGCAGTTCTTC.

This clone appeared once. This rearrangement joins TRBV28 to TRBJ2-4; unclear D gene. This CDR3 has 16 residues. V lost 5 bases and J lost 0, with 14 bases in between. Germline CDR1 reads MDHEN; CDR2 reads SYDVKM. Here the CDR3 DNA reads TGTGCCAGCAGTCTAACAGAAAACATAGCCAAAAACATTCAGTACTTC. This encodes CASSLTENIAKNIQYF. Looking up the rest from reference TRBV28 and TRBJ2-4 gives the full variable domain: DVKVTQSSRYLVKRTGEKVFLECVQDMDHENMFWYRQDPGLGLRLIYFSYDVKMKEKGDIPEGYSVSREKKERFSLILESASTNQTSMYLCASSLTENIAKNIQYFGAGTRLSVL.

The rearrangement joins TRBV9 to TRBJ2-7; 8 bases fit TRBD1. Germline V CDR1 and CDR2: SGDLS, YYNGEE. The CDR3 sequence is 16 residues long. V shed 3 bases and J 1 base; nucleotides not matched to a gene: 9. CDR3 bases: TGTGCCAGCAGCGGAGGGACAGGTGCTAATTCCTACGAGCAGTACTTC. The encoded protein is CASSGGTGANSYEQYF.

The rearrangement uses TRBV7-2 and TRBJ1-2, with D possibly TRBD1 on 5 matching bases. Deletions cut 5 bases from V and 5 bases from J, with 15 bases between. Germline V gene data show CDR1 as SGHTA and CDR2 as FQGNSA. The CDR3 is made up of 14 amino acids. The CDR3 region is CASSRSGKFYGYTF. DNA for the CDR3: TGTGCCAGCAGCCGCTCAGGGAAATTTTATGGCTACACCTTC.

V is TRBV5-1 and J is TRBJ2-1; the match to TRBD2 covers 9 bases. With V trimmed by 4 bases and J by 10 bases, 12 bases remained unmatched. This CDR3 has 15 amino acids. CDR1 is SGHRS and CDR2 is YFSETQ in the germline V gene. In DNA form, the CDR3 reads TGCGCCAGCAGCCGACTAGCGGAACAAGAGGGGGAGCAGTTCTTC. This sequence encodes CASSRLAEQEGEQFF.

The chain employs TRBV28 and TRBJ2-2; TRBD2 aligns across 10 bases. The V and J ends lost 5 bases and 2 bases, in that order; junction bases with no gene match: 8. The CDR3 is 17 residues long. Germline V CDR1 and CDR2: MDHEN, SYDVKM. CDR3 amino acids: CASSQTGLASNTGELFF. The DNA of the CDR3 is TGTGCCAGCAGTCAAACGGGACTAGCGAGCAACACCGGGGAGCTGTTTTTT.

The chain is built from TRBV29-1 and TRBJ1-4; possibly TRBD1 for D (5 bases). CDR3 length: 14 residues. V was pared by 8 bases and J by 8 bases, with 21 bases between. Germline V gene sequence: CDR1 SQVTM, CDR2 ANQGSEA. The CDR3 protein is CSTAEDRRKEKLFF. As DNA, the CDR3 is TGCAGCACGGCAGAAGACAGAAGGAAGGAAAAACTGTTTTTT.

This rearrangement joins TRBV7-9 to TRBJ2-1; D gene ambiguous. Deletions cut 3 bases from V and 8 bases from J, with 11 bases between. CDR1 is SEHNR, CDR2 FQNEAQ, per germline (reference sequence). The CDR3 is made up of 13 amino acids. The CDR3 region has the DNA TGTGCCAGCAGCTTTTTCTCTGAGGATGAGCAGTTCTTC. Protein product: CASSFFSEDEQFF.